This T cell receptor (beta chain) was captured by sequencing in a study of blood T cell repertoires in COVID-19. For the study at large: Acute-phase and convalescent COVID-19 samples originated in the United States, Italy and Spain.

During active infection, Seattle patients enrolled and were then monitored through disease. Methods used by the authors: For nucleated cells, counts were estimated from reference gene primer amplification. Data came from immunoSEQ multiplex PCR; TCRdb stores just in-frame clones and leaves some out. That table furnishes V, J and clone size, whereas the DNA furnished D and trimming. The sample includes 100,000 to 150,000 clones, 85% to 90% of them seen just once. CDR1 and CDR2 (germline): SGHRS, YFSETQ. CDR3 length: 14 residues. Between the trimmed V and J ends, which lost 3 bases and 8 bases, there was a span of 17 bases.

Sequenced input: peripheral blood. The sequence was obtained from a man in his sixties with COVID-19, enrolled during active disease. The rearrangement uses TRBV5-1 and TRBJ1-2, with D possibly being TRBD1 (5 bases). CDR3 sequence: CASSSQSGGTGYTF. The DNA for the CDR3 is TGCGCCAGCAGCTCTCAGAGTGGGGGGACGGGCTACACCTTC. The full variable domain, with the rest looked up from reference TRBV5-1 and TRBJ1-2, is KAGVTQTPRYLIKTRGQQVTLSCSPISGHRSVSWYQQTPGQGLQFLFEYFSETQRNKGNFPGRFSGRQFSNSRSEMNVSTLELGDSALYLCASSSQSGGTGYTFGSGTRLTVV.